The 5 T cell receptor beta chains presented below share a single source sample, sequenced in a study of CD4 T cells in relation to SARS-CoV-2 and coronaviruses. No antigens are known for them. The unexposed donors gave CD4+ T cells in 2011-2018, prior to COVID-19. After roughly ten days of culture, CD4+ T cells were isolated. Repertoires were generated with immunoSEQ multiplex PCR, while TCRdb's copy carries only in-frame clones and drops some. The table shows roughly 24,000 clones, with about 84% occurring only once. The sample was CD4+ T cells from PBMCs, cultured in vitro. Source of these receptors: a human donor in good health.

CDR3 residues: CASSLIGQGHGYTF. CDR3 bases: TGTGCCAGCAGCCTAATAGGACAGGGGCATGGCTACACCTTC. The V gene is TRBV3-1 (or the pseudogene TRBV3-2), the J gene TRBJ1-2, with 9 nucleotides matching TRBD1. Germline trimming cut 4 bases from V and 6 bases from J; bases unmatched to any gene: 6. Germline CDR1 and CDR2: LGHDT and YNNKEL (reference sequence). The CDR3 covers 14 residues.

The rearrangement links TRBV28 to TRBJ1-1; 9 nucleotides align to TRBD1. J gave up 7 bases and V 6 bases, and 15 bases lay outside the gene matches. The CDR3 extends over 16 amino acids. Germline V gives CDR1 MDHEN, CDR2 SYDVKM. CDR3 sequence: CASSPPGTGMFIEAFF. CDR3 DNA: TGTGCCAGCAGCCCGCCCGGGACAGGGATGTTTATTGAAGCTTTCTTT.

The rearrangement uses TRBV9 and TRBJ2-1; TRBD2 agrees at 16 bases. Germline V CDR1 and CDR2: SGDLS, YYNGEE. This CDR3 spans 18 amino acids. After removal of 3 bases from V and 1 base from J, the junction contained 4 bases not matched to a gene. This CDR3 is CASSGGTSGRESYNEQFF. In DNA, the CDR3 is TGTGCCAGCAGCGGGGGGACTAGCGGGAGGGAGTCCTACAATGAGCAGTTCTTC.

The gene calls are TRBV6-5 and TRBJ2-2; D remains ambiguous. Per the germline V gene, CDR1 is MNHEY and CDR2 is SVGAGI. The CDR3 extends over 12 amino acids. V lost 6 bases and J 0 bases, leaving 2 bases between the germline ends. The chain's CDR3 is CASRANTGELFF. The CDR3 bases are TGTGCCAGCAGGGCGAACACCGGGGAGCTGTTTTTT.

Only a few counts were recorded for this clone. The CDR3 is CASSYRDGTYEQYF. In DNA, the CDR3 is TGTGCCAGCAGCTACCGGGACGGGACCTACGAGCAGTACTTC. The rearrangement links TRBV3-1 (or the pseudogene TRBV3-2) to TRBJ2-7, with D perhaps given as TRBD1 or TRBD2 (5 bases each). Germline V CDR1 and CDR2: LGHDT, YNNKEL (reference sequence). This CDR3 has 14 residues. The V gene lost 5 bases and the J gene lost 2 bases, with 13 bases spanning the gap.